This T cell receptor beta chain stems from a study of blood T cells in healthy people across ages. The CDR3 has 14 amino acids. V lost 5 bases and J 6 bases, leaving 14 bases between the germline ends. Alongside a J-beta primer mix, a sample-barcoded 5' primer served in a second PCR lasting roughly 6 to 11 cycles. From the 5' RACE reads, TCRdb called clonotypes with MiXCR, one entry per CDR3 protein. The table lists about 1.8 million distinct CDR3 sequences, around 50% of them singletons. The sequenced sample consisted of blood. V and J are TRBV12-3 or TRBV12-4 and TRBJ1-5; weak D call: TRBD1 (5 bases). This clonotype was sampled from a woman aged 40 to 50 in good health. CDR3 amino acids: CASSGRQGTQPQHF. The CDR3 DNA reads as TGTGCCAGCAGTGGTCGGCAGGGCACTCAGCCCCAGCATTTT.